One TCR beta chain is described in this entry. The antigen is not known. The entry originates in a study of blood T cells in healthy people across ages. Trimming removed 3 bases from V and 0 bases from J, with 9 bases in between. There are 15 residues in the CDR3. For the second PCR, which ran for roughly 6 to 12 cycles, a sample-barcoded 5' primer and a J-beta primer mix were used. A template-switch adaptor containing 12 random nucleotides labeled each cDNA molecule. TCRdb re-called the 5' RACE reads through MiXCR, storing one row per CDR3 protein. Of some 670,000 distinct CDR3 sequences listed, 52% are singletons. Findings and limits, study-wide: CMV status of donors was not determined, possibly confounding expanded clonotype changes. In these data, TCR beta diversity tracked strongly with naive T cell percentage.

Specimen: blood. This sequence joins TRBV12-3 or TRBV12-4 and TRBJ2-1; no clear D. The clonotype comes from a woman of 80 years or more in good health. The CDR3 spells CASSFILSSYNEQFF. CDR3 DNA sequence: TGTGCCAGCAGTTTCATCCTGAGCTCCTACAATGAGCAGTTCTTC.